Here is one T cell receptor beta chain with its context. Its antigen remains unidentified. Clones were read by immunoSEQ multiplex PCR, and TCRdb kept only the in-frame ones, dropping some. This sample has tens of thousands of clones; more than 95% occur once, and the top ten carry 6.2%. This specimen comes from a study of T cells in tuberculosis. Regarding the study as a whole: Smaller alpha distances in active tuberculosis partly reflected shorter CDR3-alpha lengths. Active tuberculosis alpha repertoires lay closer to GMM-specific TCRs than controls'.

Sequenced: PBMCs. The receptor was isolated from a donor between 10 and 29 years old with latent tuberculosis or without tuberculosis infection.

The CDR3 loop is CAIKGESYEQYF. CDR3 bases: TGTGCCATCAAGGGGGAATCCTACGAGCAGTACTTC. This chain uses TRBV10-3 with TRBJ2-7, with D possibly TRBD1 on 6 matching bases. The germline V gene encodes CDR1 ENHRY and CDR2 SYGVKD. The CDR3 length is 12 residues. V shed 7 bases and J shed 1 base, with 8 bases lying between them.